This TCR beta chain was documented in a study of blood T cell repertoires in COVID-19. Across the study: From the United States, Italy and Spain came samples of acute and convalescent COVID-19. PBMCs, B-cell-depleted T cells, or T cells were the source of the cDNA or gDNA that made up the material.

The ends were cut back, 3 bases at V and 9 bases at J, with 20 bases in the middle. Germline-derived CDR1 and CDR2 are MNHEY and SMNVEV (reference sequence). This CDR3 is 15 amino acids long. In the original processing: Amplifying reference gene primers gave estimates of nucleated cell counts. Clones were read by immunoSEQ multiplex PCR, and TCRdb kept only the in-frame ones, dropping some. D and trimming were read from the DNA, whereas the V and J calls and clone size are those reported in that table. The sample gives some 6,600 clones, nearly 90% of which show up once; 7.5% to 9.5% is in the top ten.

This chain links TRBV27 with TRBJ1-2; a possible D gene is TRBD1 (6 bases). This clonotype was sampled from a human donor in a cohort sampled during active COVID-19. The donor label of this sample is uncertain. The sequenced sample was peripheral blood. The DNA for the CDR3 is TGTGCCAGCAGTTTCGAACCGGGACACGCCGGGCGCTACACCTTC. This encodes CASSFEPGHAGRYTF.